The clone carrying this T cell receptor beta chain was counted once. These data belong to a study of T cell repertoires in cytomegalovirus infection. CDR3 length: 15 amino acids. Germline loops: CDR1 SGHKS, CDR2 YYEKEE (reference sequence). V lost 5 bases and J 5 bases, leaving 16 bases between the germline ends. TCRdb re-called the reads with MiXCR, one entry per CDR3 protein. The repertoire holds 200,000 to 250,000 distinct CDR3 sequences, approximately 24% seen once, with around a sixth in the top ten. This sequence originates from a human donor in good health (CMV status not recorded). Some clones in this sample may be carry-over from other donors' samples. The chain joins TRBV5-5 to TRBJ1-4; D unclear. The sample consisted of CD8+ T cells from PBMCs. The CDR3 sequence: CASRPDPSGNEKLFF. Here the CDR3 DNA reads TGTGCCAGCAGGCCCGATCCAAGCGGAAATGAAAAACTGTTTTTT.